This T cell receptor (beta chain) is drawn from a study of shared clonotypes between healthy human individuals. Study background: Sampling drew on donors who were a couple of women and a few men aged 18 to 49. CD8 memory received one plate per donor, CD8 naive two, CD4 memory three and CD4 naive three.

Clones were sequenced by immunoSEQ multiplex PCR, and TCRdb holds only the in-frame ones, with some missing. This table holds approximately 250,000 clones, approximately 65% found once. This clone was picked up one time. Each donor was a Caucasian adult residing in Nashville, Tennessee. CD45RA-negative memory and CD45RA+ naive subsets were split from the CD4+ cells. Deletions cut 9 bases from V and 2 bases from J, with 13 bases between. Germline loops: CDR1 KGHSH, CDR2 LQKENI. There are 13 residues in the CDR3. The sequence was obtained from a young man in good health. V gene TRBV18 combines with J gene TRBJ2-5; a weak D match, TRBD2 (6 bases). Material for sequencing was memory CD4+ T cells sorted from blood. The subset denotes: CD45RA-negative fraction. The CDR3 here is CASLRDSQETQYF. CDR3 nucleotide sequence: TGTGCCAGTCTCCGGGACTCGCAAGAGACCCAGTACTTC.